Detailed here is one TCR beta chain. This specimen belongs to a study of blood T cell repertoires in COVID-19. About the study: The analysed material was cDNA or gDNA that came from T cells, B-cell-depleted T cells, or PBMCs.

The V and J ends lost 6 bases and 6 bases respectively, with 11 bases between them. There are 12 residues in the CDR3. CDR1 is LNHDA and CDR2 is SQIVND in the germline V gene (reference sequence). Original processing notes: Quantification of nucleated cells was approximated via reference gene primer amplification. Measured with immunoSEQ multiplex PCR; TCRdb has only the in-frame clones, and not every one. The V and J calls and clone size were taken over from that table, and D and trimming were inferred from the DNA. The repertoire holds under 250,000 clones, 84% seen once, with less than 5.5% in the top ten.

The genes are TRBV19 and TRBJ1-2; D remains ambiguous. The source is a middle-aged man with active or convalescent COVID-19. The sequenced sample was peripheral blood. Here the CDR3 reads CASSQIQNGYTF. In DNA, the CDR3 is TGTGCCAGTAGCCAGATACAGAATGGCTACACCTTC.